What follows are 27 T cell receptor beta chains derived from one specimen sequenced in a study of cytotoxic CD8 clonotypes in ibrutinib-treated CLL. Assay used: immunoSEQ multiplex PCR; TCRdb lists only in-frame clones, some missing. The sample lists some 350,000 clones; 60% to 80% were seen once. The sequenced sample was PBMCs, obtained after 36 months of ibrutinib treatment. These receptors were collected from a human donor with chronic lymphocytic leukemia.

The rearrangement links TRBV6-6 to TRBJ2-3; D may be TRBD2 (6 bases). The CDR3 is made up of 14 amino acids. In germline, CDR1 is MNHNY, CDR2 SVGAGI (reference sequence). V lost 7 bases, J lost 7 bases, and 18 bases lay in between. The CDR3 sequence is CASTFSAGSHTQYF. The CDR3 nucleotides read TGTGCCAGCACCTTCTCCGCGGGGAGCCATACGCAGTATTTT.

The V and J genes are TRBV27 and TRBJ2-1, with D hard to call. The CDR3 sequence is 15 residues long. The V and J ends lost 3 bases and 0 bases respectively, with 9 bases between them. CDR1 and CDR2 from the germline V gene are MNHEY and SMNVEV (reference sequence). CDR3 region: CASSLWTSSYNEQFF. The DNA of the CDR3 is TGTGCCAGCAGTTTGTGGACGAGCTCCTACAATGAGCAGTTCTTC.

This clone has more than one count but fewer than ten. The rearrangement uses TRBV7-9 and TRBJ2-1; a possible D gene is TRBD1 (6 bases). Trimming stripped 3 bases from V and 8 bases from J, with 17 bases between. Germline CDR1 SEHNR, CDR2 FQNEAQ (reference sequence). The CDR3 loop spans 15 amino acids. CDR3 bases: TGTGCCAGCAGCTTTTGGACAGCGCTTATCGATGAGCAGTTCTTC. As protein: CASSFWTALIDEQFF.

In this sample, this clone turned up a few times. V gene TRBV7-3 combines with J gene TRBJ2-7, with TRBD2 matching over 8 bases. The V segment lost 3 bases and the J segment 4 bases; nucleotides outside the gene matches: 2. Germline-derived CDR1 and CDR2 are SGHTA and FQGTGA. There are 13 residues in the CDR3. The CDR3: CASSLSGSYEQYF. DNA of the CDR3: TGTGCCAGCAGCTTGAGCGGGAGTTACGAGCAGTACTTC.

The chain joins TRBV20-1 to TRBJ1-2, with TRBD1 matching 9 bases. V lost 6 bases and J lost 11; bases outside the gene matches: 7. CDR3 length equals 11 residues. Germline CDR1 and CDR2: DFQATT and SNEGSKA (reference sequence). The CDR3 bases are TGCAGTGCCCCGGGACAGGGCTCTTACACCTTC. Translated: CSAPGQGSYTF.

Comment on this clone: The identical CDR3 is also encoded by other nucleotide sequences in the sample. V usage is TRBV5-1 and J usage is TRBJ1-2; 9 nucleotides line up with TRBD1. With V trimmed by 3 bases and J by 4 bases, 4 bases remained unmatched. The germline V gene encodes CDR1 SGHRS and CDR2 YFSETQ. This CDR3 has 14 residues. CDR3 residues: CASSSTGGLYGYTF. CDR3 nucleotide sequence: TGCGCCAGCAGCTCCACAGGGGGCCTCTATGGCTACACCTTC.

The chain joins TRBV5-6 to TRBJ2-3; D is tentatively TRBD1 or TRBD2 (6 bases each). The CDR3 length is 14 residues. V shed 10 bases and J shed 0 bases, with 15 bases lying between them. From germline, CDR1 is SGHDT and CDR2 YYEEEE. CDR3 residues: CASGDTSSTDTQYF. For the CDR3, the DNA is TGTGCCTCGGGGGACACGTCTAGCACAGATACGCAGTATTTT.

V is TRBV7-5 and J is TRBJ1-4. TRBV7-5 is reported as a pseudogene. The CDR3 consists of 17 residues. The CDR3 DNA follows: TGTGCCAGAAGCTTATGGAGTCCGGGCGCAACTAATGAAAAACTGTTTTTT. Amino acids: CARSLWSPGATNEKLFF.

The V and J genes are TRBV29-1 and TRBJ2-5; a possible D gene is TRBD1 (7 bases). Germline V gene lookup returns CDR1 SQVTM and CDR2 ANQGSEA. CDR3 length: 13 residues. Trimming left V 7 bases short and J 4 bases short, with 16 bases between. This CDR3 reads CSELAGGGETQYF. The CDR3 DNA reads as TGCAGCGAGCTCGCAGGGGGAGGAGAGACCCAGTACTTC.

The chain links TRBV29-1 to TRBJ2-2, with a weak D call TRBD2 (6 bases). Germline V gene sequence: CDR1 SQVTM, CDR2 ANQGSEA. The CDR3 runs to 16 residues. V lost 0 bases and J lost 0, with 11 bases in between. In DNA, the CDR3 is TGCAGCGTTGAAGATAGGGACTGGTCGAACACCGGGGAGCTGTTTTTT. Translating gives CSVEDRDWSNTGELFF.

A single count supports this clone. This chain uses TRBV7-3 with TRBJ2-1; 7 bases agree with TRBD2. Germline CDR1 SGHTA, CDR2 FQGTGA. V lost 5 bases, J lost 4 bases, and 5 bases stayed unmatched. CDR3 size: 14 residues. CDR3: CASSPPGLYNEQFF. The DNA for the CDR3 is TGTGCCAGCAGCCCCCCGGGACTATACAATGAGCAGTTCTTC.

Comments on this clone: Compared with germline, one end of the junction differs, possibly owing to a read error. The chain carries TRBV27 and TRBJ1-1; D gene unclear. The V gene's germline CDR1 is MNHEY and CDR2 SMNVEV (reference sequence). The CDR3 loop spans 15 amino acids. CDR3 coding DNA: TGTGCCAGCAGACCTCGCGAAGGGCTGAACACTGAAGCTCTCTTT. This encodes CASRPREGLNTEALF.

The CDR3: CASSPWDNYNEQFF. The CDR3 nucleotides read TGCGCCAGCAGCCCCTGGGACAACTACAATGAGCAGTTCTTC. The gene calls are TRBV5-1 and TRBJ2-1, with D perhaps matching TRBD1 (6 bases). V dropped 4 bases and J dropped 3 bases, with 11 bases sitting between them. The CDR3 is 14 residues long. From germline, CDR1 is SGHRS and CDR2 YFSETQ.

Here the CDR3 DNA reads TGTGCCAGCAGCTTCCTTAGACAGAACCAAGAGACCCAGTACTTC. This sequence encodes CASSFLRQNQETQYF. The chain employs TRBV5-6 and TRBJ2-5, with D possibly being TRBD1 (5 bases). Germline V gene data show CDR1 as SGHDT and CDR2 as YYEEEE. Deletions cut 2 bases from V and 0 bases from J, with 11 bases between. The CDR3 consists of 15 residues.

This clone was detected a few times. The CDR3 nucleotides are TGTGCTAGTGGTACCCCAGGGGGCGCAGATGGCTACACCTTC. This translates into CASGTPGGADGYTF. V gene TRBV12-5 combines with J gene TRBJ1-2, with 8 positions matching TRBD1. This CDR3 contains 14 residues. Germline CDR1 and CDR2: LGHNT and FRNRAP. The junction had 8 bases not matched to a gene; V was cut back by 5 bases and J by 6 bases.

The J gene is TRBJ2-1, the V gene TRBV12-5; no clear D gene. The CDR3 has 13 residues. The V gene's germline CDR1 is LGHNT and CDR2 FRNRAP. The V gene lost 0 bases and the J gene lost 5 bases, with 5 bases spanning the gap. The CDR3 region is CASGLVDHNEQFF. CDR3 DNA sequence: TGTGCTAGTGGTTTGGTAGATCACAATGAGCAGTTCTTC.

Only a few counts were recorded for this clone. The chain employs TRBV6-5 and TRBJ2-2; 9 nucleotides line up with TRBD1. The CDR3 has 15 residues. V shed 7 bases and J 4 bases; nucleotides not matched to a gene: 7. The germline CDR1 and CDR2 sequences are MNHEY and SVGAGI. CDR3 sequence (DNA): TGTGCCAGCATTGGACAGGGGCGGTTCACCGGGGAGCTGTTTTTT. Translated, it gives CASIGQGRFTGELFF.

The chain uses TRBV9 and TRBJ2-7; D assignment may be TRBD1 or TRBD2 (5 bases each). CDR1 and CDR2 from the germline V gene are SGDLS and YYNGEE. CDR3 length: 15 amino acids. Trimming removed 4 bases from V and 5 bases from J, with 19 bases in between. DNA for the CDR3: TGTGCCAGCAGCCCCCGGGGCCTACGAGCCGACGAGCAGTACTTC. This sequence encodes CASSPRGLRADEQYF.

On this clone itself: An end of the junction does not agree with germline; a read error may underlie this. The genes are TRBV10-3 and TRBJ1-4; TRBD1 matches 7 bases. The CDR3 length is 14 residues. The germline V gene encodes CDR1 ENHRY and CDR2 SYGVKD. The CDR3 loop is CAISGTGPNEKLLF. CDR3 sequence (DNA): TGTGCCATCAGTGGGACAGGCCCTAATGAAAAACTGCTTTTT.

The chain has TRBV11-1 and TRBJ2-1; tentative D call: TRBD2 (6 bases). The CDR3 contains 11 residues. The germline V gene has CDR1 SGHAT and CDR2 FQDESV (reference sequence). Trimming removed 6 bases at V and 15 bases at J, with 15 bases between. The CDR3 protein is CASSLMGGLFF. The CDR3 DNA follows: TGTGCCAGCAGTTTAATGGGAGGTCTGTTCTTC.

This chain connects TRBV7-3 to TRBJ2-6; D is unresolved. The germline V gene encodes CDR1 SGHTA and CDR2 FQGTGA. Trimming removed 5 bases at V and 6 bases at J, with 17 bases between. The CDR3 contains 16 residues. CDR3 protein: CASSPDPRYEANVLTF. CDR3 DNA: TGTGCCAGCAGCCCAGACCCTAGGTACGAGGCCAACGTCCTGACTTTC.

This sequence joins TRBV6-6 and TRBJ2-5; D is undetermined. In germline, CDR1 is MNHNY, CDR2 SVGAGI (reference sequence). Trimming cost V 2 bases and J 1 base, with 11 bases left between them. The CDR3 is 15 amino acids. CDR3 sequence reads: CASSYGFRLQETQYF. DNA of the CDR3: TGTGCCAGCAGTTACGGGTTCAGGCTCCAAGAGACCCAGTACTTC.

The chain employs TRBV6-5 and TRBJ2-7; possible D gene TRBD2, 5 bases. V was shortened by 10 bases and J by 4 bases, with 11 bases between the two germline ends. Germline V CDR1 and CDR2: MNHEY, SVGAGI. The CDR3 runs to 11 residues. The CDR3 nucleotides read TGTGCCATCAGGACGGGATACGAGCAGTACTTC. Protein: CAIRTGYEQYF.

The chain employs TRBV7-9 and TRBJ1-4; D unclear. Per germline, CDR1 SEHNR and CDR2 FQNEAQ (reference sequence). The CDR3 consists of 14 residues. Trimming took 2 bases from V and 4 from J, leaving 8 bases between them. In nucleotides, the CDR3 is TGTGCCAGCAGCTTAAGGAGCTTTAATGAAAAACTGTTTTTT. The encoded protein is CASSLRSFNEKLFF. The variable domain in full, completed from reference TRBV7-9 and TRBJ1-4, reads DTGVSQNPRHKITKRGQNVTFRCDPISEHNRLYWYRQTLGQGPEFLTYFQNEAQLEKSRLLSDRFSAERPKGSFSTLEIQRTEQGDSAMYLCASSLRSFNEKLFFGSGTQLSVL.

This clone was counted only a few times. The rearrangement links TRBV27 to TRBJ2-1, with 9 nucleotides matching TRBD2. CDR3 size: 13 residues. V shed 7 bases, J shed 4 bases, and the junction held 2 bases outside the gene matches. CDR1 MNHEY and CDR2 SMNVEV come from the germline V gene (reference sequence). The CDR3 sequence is CASTSGAYNEQFF. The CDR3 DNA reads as TGTGCCAGCACTAGCGGGGCGTACAATGAGCAGTTCTTC.

The CDR3 DNA follows: TGCGCCAGCAGCTTGGTCGGCGGATATGGCTACACCTTC. Protein sequence: CASSLVGGYGYTF. This chain links TRBV5-1 with TRBJ1-2; the D is unclear. The V end was cut by 0 bases, the J end by 5 bases, with 8 bases between. The CDR3 sequence is 13 residues long. CDR1 is SGHRS, CDR2 YFSETQ, per germline.

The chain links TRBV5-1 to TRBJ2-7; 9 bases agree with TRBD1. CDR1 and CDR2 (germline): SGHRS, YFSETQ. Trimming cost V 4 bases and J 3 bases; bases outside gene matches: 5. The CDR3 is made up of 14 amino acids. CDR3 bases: TGCGCCAGCAGCCCACAGGGGGCCATCTACGAGCAGTACTTC. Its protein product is CASSPQGAIYEQYF. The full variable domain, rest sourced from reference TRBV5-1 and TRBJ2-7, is KAGVTQTPRYLIKTRGQQVTLSCSPISGHRSVSWYQQTPGQGLQFLFEYFSETQRNKGNFPGRFSGRQFSNSRSEMNVSTLELGDSALYLCASSPQGAIYEQYFGPGTRLTVT.